This T cell receptor (beta chain) was recovered during a study of OX40 agonist ivuxolimab in advanced cancers. General notes on the study: The costimulatory receptor OX40 (CD134) was targeted by ivuxolimab, a fully human IgG2 agonistic monoclonal antibody. Intravenous ivuxolimab was administered to patients every 2 weeks at six dose levels: 0.01, 0.1, 0.3, 1.5, 3 and 10 mg/kg. In the dose-escalation cohort, 65% to 85% of patients were male, and the mean age was roughly 60 years with a range of about 20 to 79. Peripheral TCRbeta sequencing aimed to test whether ivuxolimab altered TCR sequence diversity and caused clonal T-cell expansion. The monotherapy dose-escalation portion (N = 52 patients) of the phase I ivuxolimab trial is reported in the paper. Patients were allowed to have had prior anti-PD-1, anti-PD-L1 or anti-CTLA-4 therapy, and approximately 39% of the dose-escalation patients had been treated with checkpoint inhibitors. Of the roughly 51 dose-escalation patients, hepatocellular carcinoma was present in roughly 19, melanoma in approximately 15, renal cell carcinoma in 9 and head and neck cancer in 9. Partial responses were achieved by three dose-escalation patients, of whom one had hepatocellular carcinoma and two had cutaneous melanoma. Overall study results and their limits: At doses from 0.1 to 3.0 mg/kg, clonal expansion was seen in both CD4+ and CD8+ blood T cells between baseline and week 6. Antigen specificity was not determined for the clonally expanded peripheral T cells. On average, CD8+ T cells showed more expanded clones than CD4+ T cells after ivuxolimab. Low levels of normalized T-cell clonal expansion were also seen in some patients who did not respond. In the 0.1-3.0 mg/kg groups, partial responders had among the lowest normalized peripheral clonal expansion, particularly in CD8+ T cells.

For sequencing of the TCRbeta CDR3 region, genomic DNA was extracted from the sorted cells. The immunoSEQ Assay was used for sequencing of TCRbeta CDR3 regions. The immuneACCESS repertoire file appears here via TCRdb, limited to in-frame rearrangements. These files lack a portion of the clones; in checked studies, under half of the deficit traces to unresolved V genes, and the cause of the others is not known. The sample table records tens of thousands of clones; roughly 93% of these occur just once. Clones ranked in the top ten supply less than 0.35% of the sample. As concerns this clone: Its recognized antigen is unknown. No qualities accompany the bases; no much larger clone lies one base away.

The CDR3, from cysteine to phenylalanine, totals 13 residues. Only the CDR3 DNA stays, 39 bases, in frame from base 1. The germline V gene encodes CDR1 SGHNT and CDR2 YENEEA. V is reduced by 5 bases and J by 5 bases, leaving a spacing of 12 bases between them. The trial excluded patients who had a history of autoimmune disease or who were on systemic immunosuppression. Peripheral blood for TCR sequencing was collected from all dose cohorts at baseline, on cycle 4 day 1, and on cycle 7 day 1. Samples came from an open-label, multicenter, first-in-human phase I dose-escalation trial of ivuxolimab. Adults with locally advanced or metastatic melanoma, renal cell carcinoma, hepatocellular carcinoma or head and neck squamous cell carcinoma were enrolled in the trial. Before TCR sequencing, CD4+ and CD8+ T cells were separately sorted from peripheral blood.

The chain is assembled from TRBV11-3 and TRBJ2-5; TRBD2 is possibly the D segment (5 matching bases). The specimen comprised CD4+ or CD8+ T cells sorted from blood, sampled in a trial of the OX40 agonist ivuxolimab. The source of this sequence is an adult with an advanced solid tumor such as melanoma, head and neck, liver or kidney cancer. The nucleotides are TGTGCCAGCAGCCCTGGGCCGGGGGAGACCCAGTACTTC. Translation gives CASSPGPGETQYF.